This TCR beta chain emerged from a study of cytomegalovirus exposure and HLA in healthy donors. At the level of the study: Around 180 million T cells yielded 110 million or so unique TCR beta sequences in earlier analysis. Study-wide points: DRB1 showed the most TCR associations and HLA-C the fewest in a later analysis, as rates varied by HLA locus. CMV serostatus was the only immune exposure information that was available. For TCR beta chains, V- and J-gene trimming was later linked to a missense DCLRE1C variant.

A note on this clone: The antigen remains unidentified.

Germline CDR1 and CDR2: SGHVS and FQNEAQ. This CDR3 spans 15 amino acids. V gave up 3 bases and J gave up 2 bases; unmatched junction bases: 4. PCR used 60 Vbeta primers and 13 Jbeta primers. Assay used: immunoSEQ multiplex PCR; TCRdb lists only in-frame clones, some missing. The table lists just under 80,000 clones, roughly 80% of them singletons. The gene calls are TRBV7-8 and TRBJ2-7; TRBD1 matches at 10 bases. The TCR sequence derives from a man between 40 and 49 years old in good health and CMV-seronegative. The sample consisted of PBMCs. This CDR3 reads CASSFGDRGPYEQYF. CDR3 DNA sequence: TGTGCCAGCAGCTTTGGGGACAGGGGCCCCTACGAGCAGTACTTC.